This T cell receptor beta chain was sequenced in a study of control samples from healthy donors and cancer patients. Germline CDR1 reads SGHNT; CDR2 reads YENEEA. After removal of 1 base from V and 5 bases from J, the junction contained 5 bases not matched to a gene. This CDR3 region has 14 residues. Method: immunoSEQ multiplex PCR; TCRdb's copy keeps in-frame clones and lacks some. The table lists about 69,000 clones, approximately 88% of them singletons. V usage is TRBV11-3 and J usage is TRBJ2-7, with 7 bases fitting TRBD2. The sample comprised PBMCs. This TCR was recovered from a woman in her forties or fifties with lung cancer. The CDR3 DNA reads TGTGCCAGCAGCTTAGTTCCAGGGAGGGACGAGCAGTACTTC. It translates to CASSLVPGRDEQYF.